This is a list of T cell receptor beta chains from one sample in a study of blood T cell repertoires in COVID-19. Method: immunoSEQ multiplex PCR; TCRdb's copy keeps in-frame clones and lacks some. Here the sample spans 140,000 to 150,000 clones, roughly 77% being singletons. What was sequenced was peripheral blood. These TCRs come from a man aged 55 to 70 with acute or convalescent COVID-19. Each CDR3 is given with its conserved first and last residue. Each record gives: J gene, D gene, clone size, V gene, CDR3 protein, CDR3 DNA. The D gene is left open where the match is weak. The size of a clone is reported for some rows only, either as once, few or many, or as a class for expanded clones.

TRBJ1-3	-	-	TRBV7-2	CASSATAGNTIYF	TGTGCCAGCAGCGCTACTGCTGGAAACACCATATATTTT
TRBJ2-3	TRBD1	once	TRBV28	CASSPSTGVDTQYF	TGTGCCAGCAGTCCATCGACAGGGGTGGATACGCAGTATTTT
TRBJ2-7	TRBD1	-	TRBV19	CASSIDGRGQTYEQYF	TGTGCCAGTAGTATAGATGGCAGGGGGCAGACCTACGAGCAGTACTTC
TRBJ2-3	TRBD2	-	TRBV3-1/TRBV3-2	CASSSRLAARGDTQYF	TGTGCCAGCAGCTCTCGACTAGCGGCAAGGGGAGATACGCAGTATTTT
TRBJ1-2	-	-	TRBV5-1	CASGSGEPYGYTF	TGCGCCAGCGGATCAGGGGAGCCCTATGGCTACACCTTC
TRBJ2-3	TRBD1	-	TRBV24-1	CATRGTGGATDTQYF	TGTGCCACCAGGGGGACAGGGGGCGCCACAGATACGCAGTATTTT
TRBJ2-7	-	-	TRBV7-9	CASSLGVVAGKSYEQYF	TGTGCCAGCAGCTTAGGGGTCGTTGCAGGTAAGTCCTACGAGCAGTACTTC
TRBJ2-1	TRBD1	-	TRBV29-1	CSVSLRLGQGVNEQFF	TGCAGCGTTTCACTTCGTCTTGGGCAGGGGGTAAATGAGCAGTTCTTC
TRBJ2-1	TRBD1	-	TRBV19	CASSIYGTGRYNEQFF	TGTGCCAGTAGTATATATGGGACAGGTAGATACAATGAGCAGTTCTTC
TRBJ2-7	TRBD1	-	TRBV11-2	CASSSQQGGYEQYF	TGTGCCAGCAGCTCACAACAGGGGGGCTACGAGCAGTACTTC
TRBJ2-3	TRBD2	few	TRBV10-3	CAISESLAGTPDTQYF	TGTGCCATCAGTGAGTCTCTAGCGGGAACCCCCGATACGCAGTATTTT
TRBJ1-2	-	-	TRBV29-1	CSVEDPAGNTF	TGCAGCGTTGAAGATCCGGCAGGGAACACCTTC
TRBJ2-1	-	-	TRBV7-7	CASSPRSGGGLQEQFF	TGTGCTAGCAGCCCCAGGTCGGGGGGCGGGTTACAGGAGCAGTTCTTC
TRBJ2-1	-	-	TRBV4-2	CASRARTGTSNEQFF	TGTGCCAGCAGGGCCCGGACCGGGACTTCAAATGAGCAGTTCTTC
TRBJ2-5	-	-	TRBV25-1	CASSSDREVQETQYF	TGTGCCAGCAGTTCCGACAGGGAGGTTCAAGAGACCCAGTACTTC
TRBJ2-5	-	-	TRBV2	CASSTNRVQETQYF	TGTGCCAGCAGTACTAACAGGGTCCAAGAGACCCAGTACTTC
TRBJ1-1	-	once	TRBV9	CASSATQGYTEAFF	TGTGCCAGCAGCGCGACCCAGGGTTACACTGAAGCTTTCTTT
TRBJ2-2	-	once	TRBV30	CAWTLGRELVGELFF	TGTGCCTGGACCCTGGGGCGCGAACTCGTCGGGGAGCTGTTTTTT
TRBJ2-5	TRBD1	-	TRBV5-1	CAITGQGALETQYF	TGCGCCATCACGGGACAGGGGGCTTTGGAGACCCAGTACTTC
TRBJ2-3	-	-	TRBV19	CASRFGGGVTDTQYF	TGTGCCAGCCGGTTTGGAGGGGGCGTCACAGATACGCAGTATTTT
TRBJ2-1	TRBD2	-	TRBV28	CASSKTSGSFYEQFF	TGTGCCAGCAGCAAGACTAGCGGGAGTTTCTATGAGCAGTTCTTC
TRBJ2-7	-	-	TRBV19	CASTPRGVESYEQYF	TGTGCCAGTACCCCCAGGGGGGTGGAATCCTACGAGCAGTACTTC
TRBJ2-7	TRBD2	few	TRBV19	CASSISFSAGGPLEQYF	TGTGCCAGTAGTATTAGTTTCTCGGCGGGAGGGCCGCTGGAGCAGTACTTC
TRBJ1-5	TRBD1	-	TRBV24-1	CATSDTGQGGNQPQHF	TGTGCCACCAGTGACACAGGACAGGGCGGCAATCAGCCCCAGCATTTT
TRBJ2-5	TRBD2	-	TRBV6-5	CASKVLAGVMETQYF	TGTGCCAGCAAAGTACTAGCGGGAGTCATGGAGACCCAGTACTTC
TRBJ1-6	TRBD1	-	TRBV10-1	CASSTWGTGWLPLHF	TGCGCCAGCAGTACTTGGGGGACAGGTTGGCTTCCCCTCCACTTT
TRBJ2-3	TRBD2	-	TRBV18	CASSPPVVLAGGDTQYF	TGTGCCAGCTCACCACCGGTCGTGCTAGCGGGAGGAGATACGCAGTATTTT
TRBJ2-7	TRBD2	-	TRBV11-1	CASSPRLAGQYEQYF	TGTGCCAGCAGCCCCAGACTAGCGGGCCAATACGAGCAGTACTTC
TRBJ2-2	TRBD2	once	TRBV5-1	CASSPSAGAGTGELFF	TGCGCCAGCAGCCCCTCCGCGGGAGCGGGCACCGGGGAGCTGTTTTTT
TRBJ2-5	-	-	TRBV2	CASRLETQYF	TGTGCCAGCAGACTAGAGACCCAGTACTTC
TRBJ1-2	-	-	TRBV6-5	CASSYREGLYGYTF	TGTGCCAGCAGTTACAGAGAGGGCCTCTATGGCTACACCTTC
TRBJ2-7	-	-	TRBV10-2	CASSEMEGPNPYEQYF	TGCGCCAGCAGTGAGATGGAGGGACCTAACCCCTACGAGCAGTACTTC
TRBJ1-1	-	-	TRBV21-1	CASSKENRGGNTEAFF	TGTGCCAGCAGCAAAGAGAACAGGGGTGGGAACACTGAAGCTTTCTTT
TRBJ1-3	TRBD1	once	TRBV4-1	CASSHGTGDSSGNTIYF	TGCGCCAGCAGCCATGGGACAGGTGATAGCTCTGGAAACACCATATATTTT
TRBJ2-7	TRBD1	-	TRBV6-5	CASSRQGTGPYEQYF	TGTGCCAGCAGCCGTCAGGGGACAGGGCCCTACGAGCAGTACTTC
TRBJ2-3	-	-	TRBV4-1	CASSQEPDSGPDTQYF	TGCGCCAGCAGCCAAGAACCGGACAGTGGTCCAGATACGCAGTATTTT
TRBJ1-4	TRBD1	-	TRBV3-1/TRBV3-2	CASSQQIGTAYVF	TGTGCCAGCAGCCAACAAATAGGGACAGCTTACGTTTTT
TRBJ2-7	TRBD1	-	TRBV7-9	CASSSGSNRGQQYF	TGTGCCAGCAGCTCCGGATCTAACAGGGGGCAGCAGTACTTC
TRBJ1-2	-	-	TRBV5-1	CASSLQWGTNYGYTF	TGCGCCAGCAGCTTGCAATGGGGCACTAACTATGGCTACACCTTC
TRBJ1-5	-	-	TRBV12-3/TRBV12-4	CASSLEGQPQHF	TGTGCCAGCAGTTTAGAGGGGCAGCCCCAGCATTTT
TRBJ2-5	-	few	TRBV3-1/TRBV3-2	CASSLTGQHQETQYF	TGTGCCAGCAGCCTAACCGGACAGCACCAAGAGACCCAGTACTTC
TRBJ1-1	-	-	TRBV6-4	CASRRDVNTEAFF	TGTGCCAGCAGGCGGGACGTGAACACTGAAGCTTTCTTT
TRBJ2-1	-	-	TRBV5-1	CASSLEGVSYNEQFF	TGCGCCAGCAGCTTGGAGGGGGTCAGCTACAATGAGCAGTTCTTC
TRBJ2-7	TRBD2	few	TRBV28	CASSLPPTSGSPYEQYF	TGTGCCAGCAGCCTCCCCCCGACTAGCGGGTCCCCCTACGAGCAGTACTTC
TRBJ1-2	-	-	TRBV6-5	CASSPGDPYGYTF	TGTGCCAGCAGCCCCGGGGATCCCTATGGCTACACCTTC
TRBJ1-5	TRBD1	-	TRBV5-1	CASSPGGSAQPQHF	TGCGCCAGCAGCCCAGGGGGGTCAGCTCAGCCCCAGCATTTT
TRBJ2-3	TRBD1	few	TRBV7-9	CASSSEDRADTQYF	TGTGCCAGCAGCTCCGAGGACAGGGCAGATACGCAGTATTTT
TRBJ1-1	TRBD1	-	TRBV3-1/TRBV3-2	CASGLLGDSKEAFF	TGTGCCAGCGGACTCCTCGGGGACAGTAAAGAAGCTTTCTTT